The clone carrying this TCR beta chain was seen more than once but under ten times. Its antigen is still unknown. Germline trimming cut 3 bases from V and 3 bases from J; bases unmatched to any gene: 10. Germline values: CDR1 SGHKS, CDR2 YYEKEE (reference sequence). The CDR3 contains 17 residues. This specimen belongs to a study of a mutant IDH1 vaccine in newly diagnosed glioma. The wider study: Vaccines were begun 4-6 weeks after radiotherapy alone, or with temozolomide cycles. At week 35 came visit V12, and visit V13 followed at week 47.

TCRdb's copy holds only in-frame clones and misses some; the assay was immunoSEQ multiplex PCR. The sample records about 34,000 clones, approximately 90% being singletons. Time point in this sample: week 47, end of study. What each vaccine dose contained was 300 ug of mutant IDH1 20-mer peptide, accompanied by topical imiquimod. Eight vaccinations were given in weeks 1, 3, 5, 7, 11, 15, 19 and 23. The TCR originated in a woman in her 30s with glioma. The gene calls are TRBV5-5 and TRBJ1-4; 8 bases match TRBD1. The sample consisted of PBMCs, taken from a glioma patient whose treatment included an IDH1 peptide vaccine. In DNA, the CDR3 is TGTGCCAGCAGCTCAGCCCCCGGGACAGGACCTAATGAAAAACTGTTTTTT. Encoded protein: CASSSAPGTGPNEKLFF.